The 21 T cell receptor beta chains below all came from one sample that was sequenced in a study of blood T cell repertoires in COVID-19. The protocol was immunoSEQ multiplex PCR, while the TCRdb copy is restricted to in-frame clones and leaves out a portion. The profile shows almost 20,000 clones, around 79% of them singletons. The sequenced sample consisted of peripheral blood. Receptors were obtained from an elderly man with acute or convalescent COVID-19.

The chain joins TRBV7-3 to TRBJ2-2, with 7 bases fitting TRBD2. The CDR3 runs 16 residues. J lost 0 bases, V lost 2 bases, and 3 bases had no gene match. Germline V gene sequence: CDR1 SGHTA, CDR2 FQGTGA. CDR3 nucleotide sequence: TGTGCCAGCAGCTTAGCGGGGGTATCGAACACCGGGGAGCTGTTTTTT. Its protein is CASSLAGVSNTGELFF.

The V gene is TRBV6-5, the J gene TRBJ2-7; D not resolved. This CDR3 is built from 14 residues. V was clipped by 2 bases and J by 3 bases, with 11 bases between them. Germline V gives CDR1 MNHEY, CDR2 SVGAGI. The CDR3 bases are TGTGCCAGCAGTTACACGCGTAGACTCTACGAGCAGTACGTC. It encodes CASSYTRRLYEQYV.

The V gene is TRBV27, the J gene TRBJ1-3; 8 bases match TRBD1. Germline CDR1 MNHEY, CDR2 SMNVEV (reference sequence). The CDR3 is made up of 14 amino acids. V trimming: 8 bases; J trimming: 2 bases; junction bases outside the gene matches: 5. The CDR3: CASSRTGTGNTIYF. The CDR3 DNA is TGTGCCAGCTCCAGGACAGGGACTGGAAACACCATATATTTT.

This clone was seen a few times. This sequence joins TRBV2 and TRBJ2-5; tentative D call: TRBD2 (6 bases). Trimming took 4 bases from V and 5 from J, leaving 14 bases between them. The CDR3 has 14 residues. The germline gives CDR1 SNHLY, CDR2 FYNNEI. The CDR3 coding sequence is TGTGCCAGCAGTGCTAGTAGCGGTTGGGAGACCCAGTACTTC. It is translated as CASSASSGWETQYF.

This clone appeared a few times. V is TRBV24-1 and J is TRBJ1-5; D perhaps matches TRBD1 (5 bases). CDR1 is KGHDR, CDR2 SFDVKD, per germline. This CDR3 spans 15 amino acids. The V end was cut by 6 bases, the J end by 1 base, with 12 bases between. CDR3 DNA: TGTGCCACCAGTTCGGGGGTGGGGAGCAATCAGCCCCAGCATTTT. Amino acids: CATSSGVGSNQPQHF.

The chain recombines TRBV6-4 with TRBJ2-1; D might be TRBD2 (5 bases). The CDR3 contains 13 residues. The V gene lost 2 bases and the J gene lost 7 bases, with 9 bases spanning the gap. Germline values: CDR1 MRHNA, CDR2 SNTAGT. This CDR3 reads CASSDGGGNEQFF. The CDR3 DNA reads as TGTGCCAGCAGTGACGGAGGTGGGAATGAGCAGTTCTTC.

The chain joins TRBV11-1 to TRBJ2-7; D is possibly TRBD2 (6 bases). This CDR3 contains 15 residues. CDR1 and CDR2 from the germline V gene are SGHAT and FQDESV (reference sequence). V gave up 10 bases and J gave up 3 bases, with 22 bases separating them. CDR3 sequence (DNA): TGTGCCAACATGGGTGGCCTAGCGAGAGACTACGAGCAGTACTTC. This codes for CANMGGLARDYEQYF.

J is TRBJ2-1 and V is TRBV14, with 7 bases matching TRBD2. J was trimmed by 4 bases and V by 4 bases; bases with no gene match: 7. The V gene's germline CDR1 is SGHDN and CDR2 FVKESK. This CDR3 has 15 residues. The CDR3 sequence is CASSPWQREYNEQFF. The CDR3 DNA reads TGTGCCAGCAGCCCCTGGCAGCGGGAATACAATGAGCAGTTCTTC. Looking up the rest from reference TRBV14 and TRBJ2-1 gives the full variable domain: EAGVTQFPSHSVIEKGQTVTLRCDPISGHDNLYWYRRVMGKEIKFLLHFVKESKQDESGMPNNRFLAERTGGTYSTLKVQPAELEDSGVYFCASSPWQREYNEQFFGPGTRLTVL.

This clone was counted a few times. V usage is TRBV7-8 and J usage is TRBJ2-1; no definite D call. Trimming pared 2 bases from V and 5 bases from J, leaving 7 bases between. The CDR3 runs to 13 residues. Germline lookup yields CDR1 SGHVS and CDR2 FQNEAQ. The CDR3 sequence: CASSLNRDNEQFF. CDR3 nucleotide sequence: TGTGCCAGCAGCTTAAACCGGGACAATGAGCAGTTCTTC.

CDR3 nucleotide sequence: TGTGCCAGCAGCTCCTCCCCAGGCACTAATGAAAAACTGTTTTTT. It encodes CASSSSPGTNEKLFF. This chain joins TRBV7-2 and TRBJ1-4; no clear D gene. Germline-derived CDR1 and CDR2 are SGHTA and FQGNSA. V lost 4 bases to trimming and J lost 2 bases, with 11 bases between them. CDR3 length: 15 residues.

This clone was seen a single time. The CDR3 here is CASNLVGAGTDTQYF. The CDR3 nucleotides are TGTGCCAGTAATTTGGTGGGAGCGGGCACAGATACGCAGTATTTT. The chain is built from TRBV19 and TRBJ2-3, with a possible D match to TRBD2 (5 bases). Looked up from germline, CDR1 is LNHDA and CDR2 is SQIVND (reference sequence). V shed 7 bases and J shed 1 base, with 15 bases lying between them. This CDR3 region has 15 residues.

V usage is TRBV7-3 and J usage is TRBJ2-7; 9 bases are a match to TRBD1. CDR1 and CDR2 from the germline V gene are SGHTA and FQGTGA. This CDR3 has 14 amino acids. After removal of 5 bases from V and 7 bases from J, the junction contained 9 bases not matched to a gene. The CDR3 spells CASSPDRGIGEQYF. The CDR3 bases are TGTGCCAGCAGCCCGGACAGGGGTATCGGGGAGCAGTACTTC.

CDR3 bases: TGTGCCAGCAGCACAAGGGGGGGCTATGGCTACACCTTC. It is translated as CASSTRGGYGYTF. The J gene is TRBJ1-2, the V gene TRBV7-6; possible D gene TRBD1, 6 bases. Looked up from germline, CDR1 is SGHVS and CDR2 is FNYEAQ. Trimming removed 5 bases from V and 4 bases from J, with 11 bases in between. The CDR3 covers 13 residues.

V is TRBV2 and J is TRBJ2-3; no firm D call. The V gene lost 8 bases and the J gene lost 8 bases, with 14 bases spanning the gap. CDR3 size: 12 residues. Germline V CDR1 and CDR2: SNHLY, FYNNEI. The CDR3 DNA follows: TGTGCCAGCCGCCGGTCCGGTGGTACGCAGTATTTT. Protein sequence: CASRRSGGTQYF.

In this sample, this clone turned up once. The V and J genes are TRBV19 and TRBJ2-1, with D maybe TRBD1 (5 bases). Germline V CDR1 and CDR2: LNHDA, SQIVND (reference sequence). The CDR3 is 15 residues long. Trimming cost V 7 bases and J 4 bases, with 17 bases left between them. As DNA, the CDR3 is TGTGCCAGTAACCCTGGGGCCTTACGGTACAATGAGCAGTTCTTC. It encodes CASNPGALRYNEQFF.

The V call is TRBV7-9, the J call TRBJ2-7; 7 nucleotides align to TRBD1. The CDR3 sequence is 14 residues long. The ends lost 6 bases at V and 0 bases at J; junction bases unmatched: 5. Germline CDR1 SEHNR, CDR2 FQNEAQ (reference sequence). The chain's CDR3 is CASRRQGSSYEQYF. The CDR3 nucleotides read TGTGCCAGCAGGCGACAGGGTAGCTCCTACGAGCAGTACTTC.

V is TRBV19 and J is TRBJ2-1; 8 positions match TRBD2. This CDR3 comprises 13 residues. Germline trimming cut 7 bases from V and 2 bases from J; bases unmatched to any gene: 1. CDR1 is LNHDA, CDR2 SQIVND, per germline (reference sequence). The CDR3 loop is CASKAGAYNEQFF. CDR3 nucleotide sequence: TGTGCCAGTAAAGCGGGAGCCTACAATGAGCAGTTCTTC.

This chain links TRBV7-2 with TRBJ1-2, with 7 bases aligning to TRBD1. V gave up 7 bases and J gave up 4 bases; unmatched junction bases: 15. Germline assignment: CDR1 SGHTA and CDR2 FQGNSA. The CDR3 length is 16 residues. The CDR3 loop is CASTPLRSGGGYGYTF. CDR3 coding DNA: TGTGCCAGCACCCCCCTAAGGTCAGGGGGTGGCTATGGCTACACCTTC. The full variable domain, completed using reference TRBV7-2 and TRBJ1-2, is GAGVSQSPSNKVTEKGKDVELRCDPISGHTALYWYRQSLGQGLEFLIYFQGNSAPDKSGLPSDRFSAERTGGSVSTLTIQRTQQEDSAVYLCASTPLRSGGGYGYTFGSGTRLTVV.

J is TRBJ2-7 and V is TRBV20-1; tentative D call: TRBD2 (6 bases). CDR1 DFQATT and CDR2 SNEGSKA come from the germline V gene (reference sequence). V shed 3 bases and J shed 4 bases, with 7 bases lying between them. This CDR3 spans 11 amino acids. The CDR3 sequence: CSASGTYEQYF. In nucleotides, the CDR3 is TGCAGTGCTAGCGGGACTTACGAGCAGTACTTC.

This sequence joins TRBV20-1 and TRBJ1-5; 10 nucleotides line up with TRBD1. The junction had 6 bases not matched to a gene; V was cut back by 4 bases and J by 6 bases. CDR3 length equals 14 residues. Germline lookup yields CDR1 DFQATT and CDR2 SNEGSKA (reference sequence). The CDR3 bases are TGCAGTGCTACTGACAGGGGGCCGGGTCAGCCCCAGCATTTT. Translated, it gives CSATDRGPGQPQHF.

V usage is TRBV7-9 and J usage is TRBJ1-2, with a weak D call TRBD1 (5 bases). CDR1 and CDR2 from the germline V gene are SEHNR and FQNEAQ (reference sequence). The V end lost 2 bases, the J end lost 4 bases, and 8 bases lay between the germline ends. The CDR3 consists of 13 residues. CDR3 coding DNA: TGTGCCAGCAGCTTAATAGGGGCCTATGGCTACACCTTC. Translated, it gives CASSLIGAYGYTF.